This TCR beta chain derives from a study of T cells in Graves' hyperthyroidism and ophthalmopathy. Study details: Peripheral blood sampling occurred at initial diagnosis, before any treatment. The study, taken as a whole, reports: Ophthalmopathy prediction by the model preceded onset by a median roughly 6 months.

At least ten counts were recorded for this clonotype. Its antigen is unknown. This CDR3 region has 17 residues. The V gene lost 0 bases and the J gene lost 4 bases, with 18 bases spanning the gap. CDR1 and CDR2 from the germline V gene are MNHEY and SVGEGT. Authors of the study amplified TCR beta CDR3 regions from RNA transcripts. Initially, a first-round RT-PCR of the TCR CDR3 employed the HTBI primer set. TCRdb independently ran MiXCR on the multiplex PCR reads; one entry per CDR3 protein. The sample lists approximately 430,000 distinct CDR3 sequences; 15% to 19% were seen once. PBMCs were obtained from 7.5 to 10 ml fresh peripheral blood.

What was sequenced was blood. The chain has TRBV6-2 or TRBV6-3 and TRBJ1-2; D perhaps matches TRBD1 (5 bases). The origin of this receptor is a woman aged 18-29 years with Graves' hyperthyroidism. CDR3 amino acids: CASSYSRGRSGFYGYTF. The CDR3 nucleotides are TGTGCCAGCAGTTACTCTAGGGGCAGGTCGGGCTTCTATGGCTACACCTTC.